The 9 T cell receptor beta chains below all came from one sample that was sequenced in a study of control samples from healthy donors and cancer patients. Produced via immunoSEQ multiplex PCR; TCRdb's table is partial and in-frame only. This table holds nearly 200,000 clones, about 90% found once. The source material was blood. These receptor sequences come from a man aged 25-40 years in good health.

V usage is TRBV5-1 and J usage is TRBJ1-6, with 8 bases fitting TRBD1. The CDR3 sequence is 15 residues long. Looked up from germline, CDR1 is SGHRS and CDR2 is YFSETQ. J was trimmed by 5 bases and V by 4 bases; bases with no gene match: 5. Written as DNA, the CDR3 is TGCGCCAGCAGCCTAAGGACAGGGAATAATTCACCCCTCCACTTT. Residues: CASSLRTGNNSPLHF. Drawing the rest from reference TRBV5-1 and TRBJ1-6, the complete variable domain is KAGVTQTPRYLIKTRGQQVTLSCSPISGHRSVSWYQQTPGQGLQFLFEYFSETQRNKGNFPGRFSGRQFSNSRSEMNVSTLELGDSALYLCASSLRTGNNSPLHFGNGTRLTVT.

The chain carries TRBV30 and TRBJ1-2, with a possible D match to TRBD1 (6 bases). Germline V gene sequence: CDR1 GTSNPN, CDR2 SVGIG (reference sequence). The V gene lost 2 bases and the J gene lost 3 bases, with 10 bases spanning the gap. CDR3 size: 13 residues. Written as DNA, the CDR3 is TGTGCCTGGAGTCCCAGGGGAGACTATGGCTACACCTTC. Encoded protein: CAWSPRGDYGYTF.

This rearrangement joins TRBV12-3 or TRBV12-4 to TRBJ1-2; D gene ambiguous. The CDR3 loop spans 13 amino acids. With 2 bases removed from V and 0 bases from J, the gap between germline ends came to 4 bases. The CDR3 sequence is CASSLRTNYGYTF. The DNA of the CDR3 is TGTGCCAGCAGTTTACGTACTAACTATGGCTACACCTTC.

CDR3 sequence reads: CASRLKYRGQDEQYF. CDR3 nucleotide sequence: TGTGCCAGCAGATTAAAGTACAGGGGGCAGGACGAGCAGTACTTC. V usage is TRBV7-9 and J usage is TRBJ2-7, with 9 bases that match TRBD1. The V gene's germline CDR1 is SEHNR and CDR2 FQNEAQ (reference sequence). This CDR3 is built from 15 residues. Trimming cost V 6 bases and J 5 bases; bases outside gene matches: 11.

The chain recombines TRBV3-1 (or the pseudogene TRBV3-2) with TRBJ1-5, with a weak D call TRBD1 (5 bases). Per the germline V gene, CDR1 is LGHDT and CDR2 is YNNKEL (reference sequence). With 1 base removed from V and 4 bases from J, the gap between germline ends came to 17 bases. The CDR3 runs 17 residues. The DNA for the CDR3 is TGTGCCAGCAGCCAAGGAGGGTGGGGCTCCAAAAATCAGCCCCAGCATTTT. It yields the protein CASSQGGWGSKNQPQHF.

In nucleotides, the CDR3 is TGTGCCAGCAGTTTGGTGGACAGGGGTCGTCTAGGGCAGTACTTC. Translated: CASSLVDRGRLGQYF. The rearrangement joins TRBV27 to TRBJ2-7, with 9 bases lining up with TRBD1. Germline V CDR1 and CDR2: MNHEY, SMNVEV (reference sequence). The CDR3 is made up of 15 amino acids. Losses at the gene ends were 3 bases for V and 9 bases for J; bases not matched to a gene: 12.

The rearrangement joins TRBV11-2 to TRBJ1-2; D not certain. V was trimmed by 0 bases and J by 2 bases, leaving 4 bases between them. The CDR3 is 13 residues long. Germline V gene sequence: CDR1 SGHAT, CDR2 FQNNGV. The CDR3 nucleotides are TGTGCCAGCAGCTTAGACGGGAACTATGGCTACACCTTC. As protein: CASSLDGNYGYTF.

The rearrangement joins TRBV6-5 to TRBJ1-6, with no clear D. Trimming pared 2 bases from V and 6 bases from J, leaving 11 bases between. The CDR3 contains 15 residues. Germline V CDR1 and CDR2: MNHEY, SVGAGI. The CDR3 region has the DNA TGTGCCAGCAGTTACATGTCGGGAGGTAATTCACCCCTCCACTTT. Its protein is CASSYMSGGNSPLHF.

The V and J genes are TRBV3-1 (or the pseudogene TRBV3-2) and TRBJ2-1, with TRBD1 as a possible D gene (6 bases). Trimming pared 2 bases from V and 7 bases from J, leaving 12 bases between. This CDR3 region has 14 residues. Germline CDR1 reads LGHDT; CDR2 reads YNNKEL (reference sequence). The CDR3 DNA reads as TGTGCCAGCAGCCAATCACCCGGGACAAATGAGCAGTTCTTC. Translation gives CASSQSPGTNEQFF.